This T cell receptor beta chain was sequenced in a study of graft-versus-host responses after intestinal transplantation. Study-level information: Every transplant recipient was induced with anti-thymocyte globulin, then maintained on tacrolimus and steroids for two to three years.

A note on this clone: No antigen is known for it.

Produced via immunoSEQ multiplex PCR; TCRdb's table is partial and in-frame only. The sample contains 50,000 to 75,000 clones, 94% of which appear only once. General study results and limits: In recipient marrow, GvH clones were found, and some appeared first in ileum or blood. Peak GvH clone levels in circulation were associated with early post-transplant HvG declines.

This CDR3 has 16 amino acids. V was trimmed by 0 bases and J by 2 bases, leaving 11 bases between them. The germline V gene encodes CDR1 SGHRS and CDR2 YFSETQ. The V gene is TRBV5-1, the J gene TRBJ2-2; a weak D match, TRBD1 (5 bases). This specimen consisted of unstimulated CD4+ T cells sorted from spleen or lymph node cells, obtained before transplant. The receptor was derived from a human donor who was the organ donor for an intestinal transplant. CDR3 bases: TGCGCCAGCAGCTTGGGGTCAGGGTTTAACACCGGGGAGCTGTTTTTT. Protein product: CASSLGSGFNTGELFF. The variable domain in full, with the rest retrieved from reference TRBV5-1 and TRBJ2-2, is KAGVTQTPRYLIKTRGQQVTLSCSPISGHRSVSWYQQTPGQGLQFLFEYFSETQRNKGNFPGRFSGRQFSNSRSEMNVSTLELGDSALYLCASSLGSGFNTGELFFGEGSRLTVL.